A selection of T cell receptor beta chains follows, all from one sample in a study of control samples from healthy donors and cancer patients. Profiling relied on immunoSEQ multiplex PCR, and the TCRdb table lists in-frame clones only, not all of them. The sample has fewer than 95,000 clones; approximately 86% are singletons. Sequencing was carried out using blood. These receptor sequences come from a man aged 25-40 years in good health. Both conserved end residues are part of each CDR3. The D gene is left open where the match is weak. Only some rows state a clone size, as once, few, many or a class for expanded clones.

>TRBV27|TRBJ2-1|TRBD2|NA
CASSLGGTYNEQFF
TGTGCCAGCAGTTTGGGGGGGACGTACAATGAGCAGTTCTTC
>TRBV10-3|TRBJ1-1|TRBD1|NA
CATRDSVNTEAFF
TGTGCCACCAGGGACAGTGTTAACACTGAAGCTTTCTTT
>TRBV3-1/TRBV3-2|TRBJ2-5|TRBD1|NA
CASSRTGGQETQYF
TGTGCCAGCAGCCGGACAGGGGGCCAGGAGACCCAGTACTTC
>TRBV5-4|TRBJ1-2|NA|NA
CASSFGSNGYTF
TGTGCCAGCAGCTTTGGCAGCAATGGCTACACCTTC
>TRBV24-1|TRBJ1-1|NA|NA
CATSDSFTGSEAFF
TGTGCCACCAGTGATTCCTTTACAGGGAGTGAAGCTTTCTTT
>TRBV7-9|TRBJ2-3|NA|NA
CASSDETDTQYF
TGTGCCAGCAGCGATGAGACAGATACGCAGTATTTT
>TRBV5-1|TRBJ1-1|TRBD1|once
CASSLADRDPEAFF
TGCGCCAGCAGCTTGGCCGACAGGGACCCTGAAGCTTTCTTT
>TRBV18|TRBJ2-1|NA|once
CASSPGGSYNEQFF
TGTGCCAGCTCACCAGGAGGGAGCTACAATGAGCAGTTCTTC
>TRBV5-1|TRBJ2-7|NA|NA
CASSTDSGINEQYF
TGCGCCAGCAGCACCGACTCAGGTATCAACGAGCAGTACTTC
>TRBV7-9|TRBJ1-1|TRBD1|NA
CASSLQGATNTEAFF
TGTGCCAGCAGCTTACAGGGGGCAACGAACACTGAAGCTTTCTTT
>TRBV7-9|TRBJ1-1|NA|once
CASSLGGPHTEAFF
TGTGCCAGCAGCTTGGGGGGCCCCCACACTGAAGCTTTCTTT
>TRBV4-2|TRBJ2-3|TRBD2|NA
CASSQESGGPGDTQYF
TGTGCCAGCAGCCAAGAATCGGGGGGGCCGGGAGATACGCAGTATTTT
>TRBV4-1|TRBJ2-4|NA|NA
CASSLPYGGGAKNIQYF
TGCGCCAGCAGCCTCCCCTACGGGGGTGGAGCCAAAAACATTCAGTACTTC
>TRBV5-4|TRBJ2-6|NA|once
CASSLVHSGANVLTF
TGTGCCAGCAGCTTGGTCCACTCTGGGGCCAACGTCCTGACTTTC
>TRBV9|TRBJ2-7|NA|NA
CASSVDTLGYEQYF
TGTGCCAGCAGCGTAGATACCCTAGGCTACGAGCAGTACTTC
>TRBV4-1|TRBJ2-3|NA|NA
CASTLNRGTRGTDTQYF
TGCGCCAGCACCCTCAACCGGGGGACTCGGGGCACAGATACGCAGTATTTT
>TRBV30|TRBJ1-2|NA|NA
CAWSVGGKDGYTF
TGTGCCTGGAGTGTGGGAGGGAAGGATGGCTACACCTTC
>TRBV7-9|TRBJ1-2|NA|NA
CASSFGLGGYTF
TGTGCCAGCAGCTTTGGGCTGGGGGGCTACACCTTC
>TRBV5-5|TRBJ2-7|NA|NA
CASSPSGTQYEQYF
TGTGCCAGCAGCCCTTCCGGGACACAATACGAGCAGTACTTC
>TRBV5-1|TRBJ2-2|TRBD1|NA
CASSLLRQGANTGELFF
TGCGCCAGCAGCTTACTCCGACAGGGGGCGAACACCGGGGAGCTGTTTTTT
>TRBV9|TRBJ2-5|TRBD2|NA
CASNRGGETQYF
TGTGCCAGCAACCGGGGGGGAGAGACCCAGTACTTC
>TRBV27|TRBJ1-2|TRBD1|NA
CASSPGTGVYGYTF
TGTGCCAGCAGCCCCGGGACAGGGGTTTATGGCTACACCTTC
>TRBV15|TRBJ2-4|TRBD2|NA
CATSRGEEGEGNIQYF
TGTGCCACCAGCAGAGGAGAGGAAGGGGAGGGAAACATTCAGTACTTC
>TRBV5-1|TRBJ1-5|TRBD1|NA
CASSTDRDQPQHF
TGCGCCAGCAGCACCGACAGGGATCAGCCCCAGCATTTT
>TRBV3-1/TRBV3-2|TRBJ1-4|NA|NA
CASSRDGGGLEKLFF
TGTGCCAGCAGCCGAGACGGAGGAGGTCTCGAAAAACTGTTTTTT
>TRBV5-8|TRBJ2-3|TRBD1|NA
CASSRGQGPDTQYF
TGTGCCAGCAGCCGAGGACAGGGGCCAGATACGCAGTATTTT
>TRBV6-4|TRBJ1-1|NA|NA
CASSASGRRGAEAFF
TGTGCCAGCAGTGCCTCCGGACGGCGCGGTGCTGAAGCTTTCTTT
>TRBV11-1|TRBJ2-5|NA|NA
CASSPVYREETQYF
TGTGCCAGCAGCCCCGTGTACAGGGAAGAGACCCAGTACTTC
>TRBV6-5|TRBJ1-1|NA|NA
CASSYSAGATEAFF
TGTGCCAGCAGTTACTCGGCAGGGGCCACTGAAGCTTTCTTT
>TRBV18|TRBJ1-2|TRBD1|NA
CASSPNRGQGYGYTF
TGTGCCAGCTCACCGAACAGGGGGCAGGGCTATGGCTACACCTTC
>TRBV5-1|TRBJ2-5|NA|NA
CASSLAGHYQETQYF
TGCGCCAGCAGCTTGGCGGGCCACTACCAAGAGACCCAGTACTTC
>TRBV19|TRBJ1-1|NA|NA
CASGHREVGEAFF
TGTGCCAGTGGGCACAGGGAGGTTGGTGAAGCTTTCTTT